This T cell receptor beta chain was observed in a study of Graves' ophthalmopathy and Graves' hyperthyroidism. Germline V gene lookup returns CDR1 SQVTM and CDR2 ANQGSEA. V was pared by 0 bases and J by 9 bases, with 9 bases between. This CDR3 is 11 amino acids long. Amplifying from RNA transcripts, the study obtained TCR beta CDR3 regions. RT-PCR in the first round used HTBI primers; a second-round multiplex PCR followed. From the multiplex PCR reads, TCRdb called clonotypes with MiXCR, one entry per CDR3 protein. The sample lists over a million distinct CDR3 sequences, roughly two fifths occurring once. At least ten counts were recorded for this clonotype.

The chain joins TRBV29-1 to TRBJ2-7; the D gene is possibly TRBD2 (5 bases). The TCR comes from an adult man with Graves' hyperthyroidism. The sequencing sample was made of peripheral blood or thyroid tissue (not recorded which). In DNA, the CDR3 is TGCAGCGTTGAAGATCGGGCGGGGCAGTACTTC. It yields the protein CSVEDRAGQYF.